The following is a T cell receptor (beta chain) sequence with its context. In germline, CDR1 is SGHTA, CDR2 FQGNSA. Trimming at V came to 5 bases and at J to 4 bases, leaving 6 bases not matched to a gene. The CDR3 length is 14 residues. These data come from a study of CD8+ T cells in alopecia areata. Treatment specified: oral pan-JAK inhibitor, 5-10 mg twice daily. Extraction and reverse transcription of RNA yielded cDNA as the sequencing template. The data were produced by immunoSEQ multiplex PCR, yet TCRdb's version contains in-frame clones alone and is incomplete. The sample shows about 200,000 clones, about three fifths of them seen only once.

The chain uses TRBV7-2 and TRBJ2-3, with TRBD2 matching 7 bases. Material: CD4+ T cells sorted from blood, obtained at week 24, from a patient treated with tofacitinib. The clonotype was recovered from a human donor with alopecia areata. The CDR3 DNA sequence: TGTGCCAGCAGCGCGACTAGCCGGGCAGATACGCAGTATTTT. It encodes CASSATSRADTQYF.